This TCR beta chain was found in a study of T cell responses to AZD1222 COVID-19 vaccine. Broader study findings: Among the donors, most were white British and more were female, and clonal diversity was possibly underestimated. Repertoire sampling was restricted to post-peak T cell response timepoints.

Deletions cut 5 bases from V and 5 bases from J, with 10 bases between. The CDR3 is made up of 12 amino acids. CDR1 MDHEN and CDR2 SYDVKM come from the germline V gene. Turning to this clone: Its specificity is unknown.

Profiled with immunoSEQ multiplex PCR; TCRdb holds only in-frame clones, not every one. The sample records about 100,000 clones, approximately 90% being singletons. The receptor was isolated from an adult in good health. The rearrangement joins TRBV28 to TRBJ2-7; no definite D call. The specimen comprised peripheral blood, sampled on day 0 of AZD1222 vaccination. The CDR3 reads CASSPQNHEQYF. The DNA for the CDR3 is TGTGCCAGCAGTCCACAGAACCACGAGCAGTACTTC. Complete variable domain (other parts from reference TRBV28 and TRBJ2-7): DVKVTQSSRYLVKRTGEKVFLECVQDMDHENMFWYRQDPGLGLRLIYFSYDVKMKEKGDIPEGYSVSREKKERFSLILESASTNQTSMYLCASSPQNHEQYFGPGTRLTVT.